Below are 2 T cell receptor beta chains sequenced from a single sample in a study of CD8+ T cells in alopecia areata. Investigators isolated RNA and reverse transcribed it into cDNA to act as the sequencing template. The method was immunoSEQ multiplex PCR; TCRdb's version includes in-frame clones alone and lacks a portion of them. The data contain under 150,000 clones, 53% of them singletons. Treatment meaning: oral pan-JAK inhibitor, 5-10 mg twice daily. Sequenced here: CD4+ T cells sorted from blood, sampled at week 4, from a patient treated with tofacitinib. These receptors originate from a human donor with alopecia areata.

The chain combines TRBV9 with TRBJ1-2; D gene unclear. Germline-derived CDR1 and CDR2 are SGDLS and YYNGEE. V lost 0 bases and J lost 4, with 13 bases in between. This CDR3 has 15 residues. The CDR3 DNA reads as TGTGCCAGCAGCGTAGGACTGAAGGGAGCCTATGGCTACACCTTC. Translation gives CASSVGLKGAYGYTF.

This chain joins TRBV30 and TRBJ1-1; D possibly corresponds to TRBD1 (6 bases). The germline V gene has CDR1 GTSNPN and CDR2 SVGIG (reference sequence). Deletions cut 0 bases from V and 5 bases from J, with 10 bases between. The CDR3 runs to 13 residues. The CDR3 DNA reads as TGTGCCTGGAGTGTACAGGGACCAACTGAAGCTTTCTTT. Translated, it gives CAWSVQGPTEAFF.